This is a list of T cell receptor beta chains from one sample in a study of shared clonotypes between healthy human individuals. Sequencing used immunoSEQ multiplex PCR; TCRdb keeps in-frame clones, though not all of them. The sample has roughly 890,000 clones, more than 85% seen once. What was sequenced was naive CD8+ T cells sorted from blood. Receptors originate from a man in his thirties or forties in good health. Each CDR3 is given without its conserved first and last residue.

j_gene,v_gene,CDR3aa
TRBJ2-2,TRBV10-3,AISEPVAGLNTGELF
TRBJ1-1,TRBV11-2,ASRLYRNTEAF
TRBJ1-2,TRBV7-9,ASRGTAYGYT
TRBJ2-7,TRBV4-1,ASSPFLAGETEQY
TRBJ2-7,TRBV7-8,ASSSEWDEQY
TRBJ2-7,TRBV27,ASSRGAISYEQY
NA,TRBV4-1,ASSQDGTTNNDVRYEQY
TRBJ2-3,TRBV6-6,ASSYRDRGVGDTQY
TRBJ1-3,TRBV7-9,ASSKTGFGNTIY
TRBJ2-1,TRBV27,ASSPSTGESLAVDNEQF
TRBJ2-7,TRBV28,ASSSFFGPEQY
TRBJ2-3,TRBV19,ASTAGIFTDTQY
TRBJ2-2,TRBV29-1,SVEKALGYTGELF
TRBJ2-7,TRBV5-1,ASSLVLADSGTGGHEQY
TRBJ2-7,TRBV4-1,ASSQGTGEPYEQY
TRBJ2-7,TRBV27,ASSFGQGYEQY
TRBJ2-6,TRBV19,ASRSDSSGANVLT
TRBJ2-5,TRBV11-1,ASSETPQETQY
TRBJ1-5,TRBV4-3,ASSQDIGNQPQH
TRBJ2-5,TRBV27,ASSLWAGGRLGETQY
TRBJ2-5,TRBV7-2,ASSPGQVGEETQY
TRBJ2-7,TRBV4-3,ASSQVASLDFSALYEQY
TRBJ2-3,TRBV5-4,ASSFGTDTQY
TRBJ2-7,TRBV28,ASSTWGRSEQY
TRBJ2-7,TRBV20-1,SASPAGEQY
TRBJ2-7,TRBV27,ASSLSSGYEQY
TRBJ1-5,TRBV7-2,ASSPVGTGNQPQH
TRBJ2-3,TRBV7-9,ASRPGGVTDTQY
TRBJ1-2,TRBV27,ASSLSGVHYGYT
TRBJ2-2,TRBV4-1,ASSQKGASRTGELF
TRBJ2-3,TRBV7-2,ASSLLAGTPTDTQY
TRBJ2-1,TRBV28,ASSPRTSGRLHPHNEQF
TRBJ2-7,TRBV12-5,ASGLGSPLTYEQY